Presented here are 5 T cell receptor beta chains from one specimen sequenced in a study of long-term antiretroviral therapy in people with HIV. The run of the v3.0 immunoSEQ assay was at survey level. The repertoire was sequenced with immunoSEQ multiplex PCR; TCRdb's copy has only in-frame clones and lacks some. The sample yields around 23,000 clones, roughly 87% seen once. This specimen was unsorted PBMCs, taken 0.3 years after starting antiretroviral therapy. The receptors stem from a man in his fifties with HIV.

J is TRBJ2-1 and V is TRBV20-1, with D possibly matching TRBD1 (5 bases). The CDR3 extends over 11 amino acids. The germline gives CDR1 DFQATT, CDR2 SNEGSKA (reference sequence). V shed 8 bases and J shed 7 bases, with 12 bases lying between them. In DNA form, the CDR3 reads TGCAGTCACAAAAGACAGAATGAGCAGTTCTTC. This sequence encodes CSHKRQNEQFF.

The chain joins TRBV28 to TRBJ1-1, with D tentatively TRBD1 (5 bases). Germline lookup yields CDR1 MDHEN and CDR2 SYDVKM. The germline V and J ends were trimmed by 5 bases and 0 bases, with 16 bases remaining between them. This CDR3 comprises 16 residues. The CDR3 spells CASSDGGRGMNTEAFF. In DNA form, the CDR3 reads TGTGCCAGCAGTGACGGGGGACGGGGGATGAACACTGAAGCTTTCTTT.

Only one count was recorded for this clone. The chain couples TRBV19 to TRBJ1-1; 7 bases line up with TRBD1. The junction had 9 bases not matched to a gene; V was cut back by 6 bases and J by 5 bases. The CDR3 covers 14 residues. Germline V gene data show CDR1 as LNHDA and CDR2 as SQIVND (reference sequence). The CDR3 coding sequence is TGTGCCAGTAGACCAGGGGGAAGGTGGACTGAAGCTTTCTTT. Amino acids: CASRPGGRWTEAFF.

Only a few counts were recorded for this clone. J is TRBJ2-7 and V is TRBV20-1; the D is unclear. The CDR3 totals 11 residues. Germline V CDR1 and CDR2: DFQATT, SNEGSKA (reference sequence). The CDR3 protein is CRWPYSYEQYF. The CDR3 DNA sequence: TGCCGCTGGCCATACTCCTACGAGCAGTACTTC.

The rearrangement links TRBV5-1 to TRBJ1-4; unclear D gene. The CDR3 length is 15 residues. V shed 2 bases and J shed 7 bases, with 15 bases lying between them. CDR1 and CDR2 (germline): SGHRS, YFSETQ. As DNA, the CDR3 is TGCGCCAGCAGCTTTCAAGGGAGGGAGGGTGAAAAACTGTTTTTT. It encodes CASSFQGREGEKLFF.